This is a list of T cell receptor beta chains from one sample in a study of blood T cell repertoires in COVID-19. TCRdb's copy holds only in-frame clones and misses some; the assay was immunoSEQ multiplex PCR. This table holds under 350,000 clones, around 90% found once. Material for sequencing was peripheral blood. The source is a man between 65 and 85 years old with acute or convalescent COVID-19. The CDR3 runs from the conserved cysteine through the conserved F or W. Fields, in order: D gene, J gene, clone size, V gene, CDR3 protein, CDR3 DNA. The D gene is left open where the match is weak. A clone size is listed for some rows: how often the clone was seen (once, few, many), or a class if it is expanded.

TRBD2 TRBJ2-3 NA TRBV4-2 CASSQDLAGPIDTQYF TGTGCCAGCAGCCAAGATCTAGCGGGCCCGATAGATACGCAGTATTTT
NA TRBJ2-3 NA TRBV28 CASSVQGAGVHTDTQYF TGTGCCAGCAGCGTACAGGGTGCGGGAGTTCATACAGATACGCAGTATTTT
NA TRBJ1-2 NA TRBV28 CASNPDSSYGYTF TGTGCCAGCAACCCGGACAGCTCTTATGGCTACACCTTC
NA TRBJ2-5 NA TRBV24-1 CATSDPGGRGETQYF TGTGCCACCAGTGACCCCGGGGGGCGCGGGGAGACCCAGTACTTC
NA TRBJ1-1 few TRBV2 CASKGSLVMNTEAFF TGTGCCAGCAAGGGTTCACTAGTCATGAACACTGAAGCTTTCTTT
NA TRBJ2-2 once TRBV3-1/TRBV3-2 CASSFPGTINTGELFF TGTGCCAGCAGCTTTCCCGGGACAATAAACACCGGGGAGCTGTTTTTT
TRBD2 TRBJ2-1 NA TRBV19 CASSIARTSGKNEQFF TGTGCCAGTAGTATAGCGAGGACTAGCGGGAAGAATGAGCAGTTCTTC
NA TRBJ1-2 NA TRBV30 CAWSTGNYGYTF TGTGCCTGGAGTACGGGAAACTATGGCTACACCTTC
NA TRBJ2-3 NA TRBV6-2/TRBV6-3 CASSSPPGTQYF TGTGCCAGCAGCTCCCCGCCGGGTACGCAGTATTTT
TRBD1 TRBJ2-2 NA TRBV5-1 CASSAAGGLGTGELFF TGCGCCAGCAGCGCCGCAGGGGGCCTGGGCACCGGGGAGCTGTTTTTT
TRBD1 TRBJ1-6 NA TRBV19 CASGEGQGSRNSPLHF TGTGCCAGTGGGGAAGGACAGGGGAGTCGTAATTCACCCCTCCACTTT
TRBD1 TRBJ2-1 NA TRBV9 CASSVGSGGYNEQFF TGTGCCAGCAGCGTAGGGTCAGGGGGATACAATGAGCAGTTCTTC
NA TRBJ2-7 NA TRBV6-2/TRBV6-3 CASSTRDLRYEQYF TGTGCCAGCAGCACCCGGGACTTACGCTACGAGCAGTACTTC
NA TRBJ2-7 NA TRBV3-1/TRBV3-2 CASRNSGDSYEQYF TGTGCCAGCAGGAACTCGGGGGACTCCTACGAGCAGTACTTC
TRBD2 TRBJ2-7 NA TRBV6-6 CASSYPGLAGEQYF TGTGCCAGCAGTTACCCGGGACTAGCGGGAGAGCAGTACTTC
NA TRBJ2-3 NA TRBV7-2 CASSLFSGADTQYF TGTGCCAGCAGCTTGTTCTCGGGGGCAGATACGCAGTATTTT
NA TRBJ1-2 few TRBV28 CATHPGYGYTF TGTGCCACACACCCGGGCTATGGCTACACCTTC
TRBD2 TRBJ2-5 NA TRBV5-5 CASSLGTSGRLRQETQYF TGTGCCAGCAGCTTGGGGACTAGCGGGAGGTTACGGCAAGAGACCCAGTACTTC
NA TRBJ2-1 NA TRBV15 CATSSSYNEQFF TGTGCCACCAGCAGCTCGTACAATGAGCAGTTCTTC
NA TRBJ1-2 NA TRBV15 CATSRDRGGYGYTF TGTGCCACCAGCAGAGATCGCGGAGGATATGGCTACACCTTC
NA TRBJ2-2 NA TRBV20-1 CSASPGETGELFF TGCAGTGCTAGTCCAGGCGAAACCGGGGAGCTGTTTTTT
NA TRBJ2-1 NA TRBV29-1 CSVDLGRGNEQFF TGCAGCGTTGACTTGGGCCGGGGAAATGAGCAGTTCTTC
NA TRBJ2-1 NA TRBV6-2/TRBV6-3 CASSYRENPLRFF TGTGCCAGCAGTTATCGGGAGAACCCCCTCCGGTTCTTC
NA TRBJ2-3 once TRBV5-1 CASSLTPDTQYF TGCGCCAGCAGCCTGACACCAGATACGCAGTATTTT
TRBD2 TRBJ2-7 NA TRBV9 CASSARTSGGEQYF TGTGCCAGCAGCGCCCGGACTAGCGGGGGCGAGCAGTACTTC
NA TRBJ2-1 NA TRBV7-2 CASSSRQVANEQFF TGTGCCAGCAGCTCCCGACAGGTAGCCAATGAGCAGTTCTTC
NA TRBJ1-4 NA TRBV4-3 CASSQDLQANEKLFF TGCGCCAGCAGCCAAGATTTGCAGGCTAATGAAAAACTGTTTTTT
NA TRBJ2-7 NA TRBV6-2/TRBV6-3 CASSYSSWSSYEQYF TGTGCCAGCAGTTACTCGTCCTGGAGCTCCTACGAGCAGTACTTC
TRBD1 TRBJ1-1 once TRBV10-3 CAITGGLGTEAFF TGTGCCATTACAGGGGGGCTGGGGACTGAAGCTTTCTTT
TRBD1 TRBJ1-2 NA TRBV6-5 CASSYGTGANYGYTF TGTGCCAGCAGTTACGGGACAGGGGCGAACTATGGCTACACCTTC
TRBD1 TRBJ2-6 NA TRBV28 CATRDRAYSGANVLTF TGTGCCACCCGGGACAGGGCTTACTCTGGGGCCAACGTCCTGACTTTC
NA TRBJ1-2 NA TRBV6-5 CASSYEGAYGYTF TGTGCCAGCAGTTATGAAGGGGCGTATGGCTACACCTTC
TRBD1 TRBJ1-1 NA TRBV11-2 CASSPSRGSTEAFF TGTGCCAGCAGCCCGAGCAGGGGGTCCACTGAAGCTTTCTTT
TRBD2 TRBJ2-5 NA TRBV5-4 CASSLPGREETQYF TGTGCCAGCAGCTTGCCAGGGAGGGAAGAGACCCAGTACTTC
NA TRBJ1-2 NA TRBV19 CASSLAGSWGYGYTF TGTGCCAGTAGTCTAGCGGGAAGCTGGGGCTATGGCTACACCTTC
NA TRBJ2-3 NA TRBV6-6 CASSYRTGTDTQYF TGTGCCAGCAGTTACAGGACGGGGACAGATACGCAGTATTTT
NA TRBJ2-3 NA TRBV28 CASSWASTDTQYF TGTGCCAGCAGTTGGGCTAGCACAGATACGCAGTATTTT
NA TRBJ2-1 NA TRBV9 CASSVSGGIGYNEQFF TGTGCCAGCAGCGTAAGTGGCGGGATTGGGTACAATGAGCAGTTCTTC
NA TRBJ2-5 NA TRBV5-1 CASSLSPQETQYF TGCGCCAGCAGCTTGTCTCCCCAAGAGACCCAGTACTTC
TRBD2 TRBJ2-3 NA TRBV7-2 CASSSRRSGGVDTQYF TGTGCCAGCAGCTCCCGGCGTAGCGGGGGGGTGGATACGCAGTATTTT
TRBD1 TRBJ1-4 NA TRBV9 CASSPRTGTNEKLFF TGTGCCAGCAGCCCTCGGACAGGGACTAATGAAAAACTGTTTTTT
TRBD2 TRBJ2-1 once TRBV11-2 CASRLGLAGGNEQFF TGTGCCAGCAGGTTGGGACTAGCGGGAGGCAATGAGCAGTTCTTC
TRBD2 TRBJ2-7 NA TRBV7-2 CASSLDRGGAYEQYF TGTGCCAGCAGCTTAGATCGGGGGGGCGCCTACGAGCAGTACTTC